The 30 T cell receptor beta chains below come from one sample, sequenced in a study of identical twins. TCRdb analysed the 5' RACE reads with MiXCR anew, one entry per CDR3 protein. The profile covers more than 650,000 distinct CDR3 sequences, with 5.5% to 7.5% appearing a single time and roughly 1.6% taken by the ten largest. What was sequenced was naive T cells sorted from blood. These receptors were collected from a man aged 18 to 29 in good health.

This clonotype was found many times. CDR3 sequence reads: CASSRGLAGGPNEQYF. The CDR3 DNA is TGTGCCAGCAGCCGAGGACTAGCGGGAGGTCCGAACGAGCAGTACTTC. This chain links TRBV7-2 with TRBJ2-7, with 14 bases matching TRBD2. With V trimmed by 5 bases and J by 5 bases, 8 bases remained unmatched. The CDR3 runs to 16 residues. CDR1 and CDR2 (germline): SGHTA, FQGNSA.

The table lists this clonotype with a few counts. The rearrangement links TRBV20-1 to TRBJ2-2, with no clear D. V lost 3 bases and J 1 base, leaving 6 bases between the germline ends. The CDR3 runs 13 residues. Germline CDR1 is DFQATT and CDR2 is SNEGSKA (reference sequence). Here the CDR3 DNA reads TGCAGTGCTAGTAGCTTGAACACCGGGGAGCTGTTTTTT. This codes for CSASSLNTGELFF.

This clonotype was counted only a few times. This sequence joins TRBV10-2 and TRBJ2-1, with TRBD2 matching 8 bases. The germline V gene has CDR1 WSHSY and CDR2 SAAADI. The CDR3 totals 16 residues. Unmatched junction bases numbered 3, after V lost 2 bases and J lost 0 bases. This CDR3 reads CASSELAGNSYNEQFF. For the CDR3, the DNA is TGCGCCAGCAGTGAGCTAGCGGGCAACTCCTACAATGAGCAGTTCTTC.

This clonotype was recorded many times. V usage is TRBV29-1 and J usage is TRBJ2-7; D ambiguous. Germline V gene lookup returns CDR1 SQVTM and CDR2 ANQGSEA. V lost 5 bases and J lost 6, with 11 bases in between. This CDR3 has 11 residues. The CDR3 protein is CSVNHLAEQYF. The CDR3 nucleotides read TGCAGCGTTAACCATTTGGCCGAGCAGTACTTC.

The chain joins TRBV11-2 to TRBJ1-1; no clear D gene. Deletions cut 1 base from V and 1 base from J, with 10 bases between. Germline CDR1 SGHAT, CDR2 FQNNGV. The CDR3 is made up of 15 amino acids. In DNA form, the CDR3 reads TGTGCCAGCAGCTTAGTTTTGACGGGGAACACTGAAGCTTTCTTT. This gives the protein CASSLVLTGNTEAFF.

This clonotype was seen more than once but under ten times. V is TRBV7-2 and J is TRBJ2-5, with 12 bases matching TRBD2. This CDR3 region has 16 residues. Per germline, CDR1 SGHTA and CDR2 FQGNSA. The V gene end was trimmed by 3 bases and the J gene end by 4 bases; junction bases not matched to a gene: 6. For the CDR3, the DNA is TGTGCCAGCAGCTTCCGGACTAGCGGGATATTAGAGACCCAGTACTTC. It codes for CASSFRTSGILETQYF.

There are many counts of this clonotype. This chain joins TRBV5-5 and TRBJ1-4; D unresolved. CDR1 is SGHKS, CDR2 YYEKEE, per germline (reference sequence). V was clipped by 1 base and J by 8 bases, with 6 bases between them. The CDR3 is made up of 12 amino acids. In nucleotides, the CDR3 is TGTGCCAGCAGCTTGAATTGGGAAAAACTGTTTTTT. Amino acid sequence: CASSLNWEKLFF.

The rearrangement links TRBV5-1 to TRBJ2-5; D possibly corresponds to TRBD2 (6 bases). Germline CDR1 is SGHRS and CDR2 is YFSETQ. CDR3 length: 14 amino acids. V lost 0 bases to trimming and J lost 2 bases, with 8 bases between them. The CDR3 DNA reads TGCGCCAGCAGCTTGGGGGACTTTCAAGAGACCCAGTACTTC. Encoded protein: CASSLGDFQETQYF.

In this sample, this clonotype turned up a few times. This chain uses TRBV27 with TRBJ1-5, with D uncertain. Trimming removed 5 bases from V and 5 bases from J, with 16 bases in between. Germline CDR1 reads MNHEY; CDR2 reads SMNVEV (reference sequence). The CDR3 is made up of 15 amino acids. The CDR3 spells CASSRGLPDYQPQHF. The CDR3 region has the DNA TGTGCCAGCAGTCGTGGACTTCCCGACTATCAGCCCCAGCATTTT.

The V gene is TRBV11-3, the J gene TRBJ2-1; TRBD2 aligns across 10 bases. Germline V gene lookup returns CDR1 SGHNT and CDR2 YENEEA. V lost 5 bases, J lost 3 bases, and 10 bases stayed unmatched. The CDR3 has 17 amino acids. The CDR3 here is CASSPSGTSENYNEQFF. The CDR3 nucleotides read TGTGCCAGCAGCCCATCCGGGACTAGCGAGAACTACAATGAGCAGTTCTTC.

As to this clonotype: This may stem from a read error, because a much larger clone lies one nucleotide away. The CDR3 bases are TGTGCCAGCAGCTTCTTACAGGGGAGAAGCACTGAAGCTGTCTTT. Protein sequence: CASSFLQGRSTEAVF. This sequence joins TRBV7-2 and TRBJ1-1; TRBD1 agrees at 7 bases. Germline assignment: CDR1 SGHTA and CDR2 FQGNSA. The CDR3 covers 15 residues.

There are a few counts of this clonotype. The V gene is TRBV7-9, the J gene TRBJ2-3; no clear D gene. The length of the CDR3 is 13 residues. Trimming shortened V by 3 bases and J by 5 bases, and 9 bases separated the two germline ends. Per the germline V gene, CDR1 is SEHNR and CDR2 is FQNEAQ (reference sequence). The CDR3 spells CASSFSLIDTQYF. In nucleotides, the CDR3 is TGTGCCAGCAGCTTTAGCCTGATAGATACGCAGTATTTT.

This clonotype occurred many times. V usage is TRBV28 and J usage is TRBJ2-7; D perhaps matches TRBD1 (6 bases). The CDR3 spans 14 residues. Deletions cut 2 bases from V and 4 bases from J, with 12 bases between. Germline loops: CDR1 MDHEN, CDR2 SYDVKM. The CDR3 DNA is TGTGCCAGCAGTTTACTCGGACAGTCTTACGAGCAGTACTTC. This gives the protein CASSLLGQSYEQYF.

This chain uses TRBV14 with TRBJ2-1; D is possibly TRBD1 or TRBD2 (5 bases each). CDR1 SGHDN and CDR2 FVKESK come from the germline V gene. The CDR3 covers 13 residues. Trimming left V 9 bases short and J 10 bases short, with 19 bases between. CDR3 bases: TGTGCCAGTAACCGGGACCCATCTTGGGAGCAGTTCTTC. It yields the protein CASNRDPSWEQFF.

This clonotype was seen only a few times. The chain links TRBV3-1 to TRBJ2-2; 8 bases align to TRBD2. The germline V gene has CDR1 LGHDT and CDR2 YNNKEL (reference sequence). This CDR3 comprises 18 residues. Losses at the gene ends were 6 bases for V and 1 base for J; bases not matched to a gene: 13. This chain's CDR3 is CASSPPWTSLMNTGELFF. The CDR3 DNA reads TGTGCCAGCAGTCCCCCCTGGACTAGCCTTATGAACACCGGGGAGCTGTTTTTT.

This clonotype showed up many times. The chain has TRBV6-1 and TRBJ2-2; D gene uncertain. The V gene lost 7 bases and the J gene lost 7 bases, with 25 bases spanning the gap. CDR1 is MNHNS and CDR2 is SASEGT in the germline V gene. The CDR3 runs to 17 residues. Here the CDR3 DNA reads TGTGCCAGCACCACGGGCCCCAAAGCTAGGGAAGGCGGGGAGCTGTTTTTT. As protein: CASTTGPKAREGGELFF.

This clonotype has a count of ten or more. This sequence joins TRBV7-2 and TRBJ1-1; D is uncertain. The CDR3 consists of 14 residues. The germline CDR1 and CDR2 sequences are SGHTA and FQGNSA. V dropped 1 base and J dropped 11 bases, with 17 bases sitting between them. The CDR3 loop is CASSLDWVMESAFF. The CDR3 coding sequence is TGTGCCAGCAGCTTAGATTGGGTGATGGAGAGTGCTTTCTTT.

This clonotype was found a few times. J is TRBJ2-1 and V is TRBV4-1, with 14 bases that match TRBD2. The V segment lost 2 bases and the J segment 8 bases; nucleotides outside the gene matches: 11. CDR1 and CDR2 from the germline V gene are MGHRA and YSYEKL. CDR3 length: 18 residues. Here the CDR3 reads CASSQPFLTSGRGYEQFF. The CDR3 bases are TGCGCCAGCAGCCAACCGTTTCTGACTAGCGGGAGGGGTTATGAGCAGTTCTTC.

This clonotype has a handful of counts. The rearrangement joins TRBV9 to TRBJ2-3; TRBD2 matches at 10 bases. The V and J ends lost 3 bases and 4 bases, in that order; junction bases with no gene match: 2. Germline V CDR1 and CDR2: SGDLS, YYNGEE. CDR3 length: 14 amino acids. The CDR3: CASSASGSADTQYF. The CDR3 DNA reads TGTGCCAGCAGCGCTAGCGGGAGTGCAGATACGCAGTATTTT.

This clonotype occurred a few times. This sequence joins TRBV5-6 and TRBJ2-5; 8 bases line up with TRBD2. The CDR3 is 18 residues long. V shed 3 bases and J 4 bases; nucleotides not matched to a gene: 17. The germline CDR1 and CDR2 sequences are SGHDT and YYEEEE. The CDR3 sequence: CASSWGPTSAEPGETQYF. The CDR3 coding sequence is TGTGCCAGCAGCTGGGGCCCGACTAGCGCTGAACCAGGAGAGACCCAGTACTTC.

This clonotype was observed many times. The chain couples TRBV5-1 to TRBJ2-1; D remains unclear. V lost 3 bases and J 3 bases, leaving 7 bases between the germline ends. This CDR3 region has 13 residues. Germline lookup yields CDR1 SGHRS and CDR2 YFSETQ. The CDR3 nucleotides are TGCGCCAGCAGCTCGGATGTCTACAATGAGCAGTTCTTC. Residues: CASSSDVYNEQFF.

This clonotype has only a few counts. The chain is built from TRBV29-1 and TRBJ2-1; D might be TRBD2 (6 bases). Looked up from germline, CDR1 is SQVTM and CDR2 is ANQGSEA. The CDR3 is 14 amino acids. V was shortened by 4 bases and J by 5 bases, with 15 bases between the two germline ends. CDR3: CSVVAGRTDNEQFF. The CDR3 coding sequence is TGCAGCGTTGTGGCGGGGCGGACTGACAATGAGCAGTTCTTC.

At least ten counts were recorded for this clonotype. The chain joins TRBV7-8 to TRBJ2-3; 9 nucleotides line up with TRBD2. The CDR3 totals 20 residues. V shed 0 bases, J shed 0 bases, and the junction held 13 bases outside the gene matches. Germline CDR1 SGHVS, CDR2 FQNEAQ. The CDR3 DNA reads as TGTGCCAGCAGCTTAGCTCGTCCTCGGACTAGCGTGTTTAGCACAGATACGCAGTATTTT. Its translation: CASSLARPRTSVFSTDTQYF.

This chain joins TRBV12-3 or TRBV12-4 and TRBJ2-1; maybe TRBD2 (5 bases). The CDR3 spans 15 residues. V was trimmed by 6 bases and J by 0 bases, leaving 12 bases between them. CDR3 loop: CASRPSAGSYNEQFF. In nucleotides, the CDR3 is TGTGCCAGCAGGCCAAGCGCGGGCTCCTACAATGAGCAGTTCTTC.

In this sample, this clonotype turned up a few times. V and J are TRBV6-6 and TRBJ1-5; TRBD1 is a possible D gene (6 bases). CDR3 length: 13 residues. V lost 7 bases, J lost 3 bases, and 10 bases lay in between. Looked up from germline, CDR1 is MNHNY and CDR2 is SVGAGI (reference sequence). The CDR3 here is CASTGQINQPQHF. The CDR3 bases are TGTGCCAGCACCGGACAGATCAATCAGCCCCAGCATTTT.

The rearrangement joins TRBV7-2 to TRBJ2-3; D is unresolved. V was clipped by 5 bases and J by 6 bases, with 12 bases between them. In germline, CDR1 is SGHTA, CDR2 FQGNSA. CDR3 length: 13 amino acids. DNA for the CDR3: TGTGCCAGCAGCCCCCTTAGGGTGGATACGCAGTATTTT. Translation gives CASSPLRVDTQYF.

This clonotype appeared a few times. CDR3 DNA sequence: TGTGCCAGCACCGCTGCGGGACAGTCGAACACTGAAGCTTTCTTT. Protein sequence: CASTAAGQSNTEAFF. The chain has TRBV2 and TRBJ1-1; 7 bases are a match to TRBD1. The CDR3 runs 15 residues. Trimming at V came to 7 bases and at J to 1 base, leaving 9 bases not matched to a gene. Germline V lookup: CDR1 SNHLY, CDR2 FYNNEI.

The genes are TRBV20-1 and TRBJ2-7; D perhaps matches TRBD2 (5 bases). Germline CDR1 is DFQATT and CDR2 is SNEGSKA (reference sequence). The CDR3 sequence is 13 residues long. Trimming stripped 5 bases from V and 0 bases from J, with 11 bases between. Here the CDR3 reads CSAVGLPSYEQYV. CDR3 nucleotide sequence: TGCAGTGCTGTCGGACTTCCCTCCTACGAGCAGTACGTC.

The gene calls are TRBV4-2 and TRBJ2-3; TRBD2 matches at 9 bases. CDR1 is LGHNA, CDR2 YNFKEQ, per germline. Trimming cost V 4 bases and J 0 bases; bases outside gene matches: 5. This CDR3 region has 16 residues. The chain's CDR3 is CASSLNSGSSTDTQYF. In DNA, the CDR3 is TGTGCCAGCAGCCTAAATAGCGGGAGCAGCACAGATACGCAGTATTTT.

The chain recombines TRBV12-3 or TRBV12-4 with TRBJ2-7; D not certain. Trimming removed 4 bases from V and 6 bases from J, with 13 bases in between. This CDR3 is 13 amino acids long. The CDR3 DNA is TGTGCCAGCAGTTCGATTCCTACCGGCGAGCAGTACGTC. Translating it yields CASSSIPTGEQYV.